The next 8 T cell receptor beta chains were all read from a single sample in a study of response to subunit inactivated influenza vaccine. TCRdb re-called the RT-PCR reads through MiXCR, storing one row per CDR3 protein. The sample has hundreds of thousands of distinct CDR3 sequences; more than 11% are singletons. The sample consisted of PBMCs from blood, taken 14 to 15 days before vaccination. These receptor sequences come from a man aged 50-59 years who received an inactivated influenza vaccine.

Ten or more counts support this clonotype. The chain joins TRBV28 to TRBJ2-7; TRBD2 aligns across 11 bases. V shed 4 bases and J 2 bases; nucleotides not matched to a gene: 4. Germline V lookup: CDR1 MDHEN, CDR2 SYDVKM. The CDR3 totals 15 residues. For the CDR3, the DNA is TGTGCCAGCAGTTCCGGGACTAGCGGACCCTACGAGCAGTACTTC. Its protein is CASSSGTSGPYEQYF. Together with reference TRBV28 and TRBJ2-7, the CDR3 gives the full variable domain: DVKVTQSSRYLVKRTGEKVFLECVQDMDHENMFWYRQDPGLGLRLIYFSYDVKMKEKGDIPEGYSVSREKKERFSLILESASTNQTSMYLCASSSGTSGPYEQYFGPGTRLTVT.

This clonotype was observed a handful of times. Written as DNA, the CDR3 is TGCGCCAGCAGCTTGGCGACAGGTCTCGAGCAGTACTTC. Protein sequence: CASSLATGLEQYF. The chain links TRBV5-1 to TRBJ2-7, with a weak D call TRBD1 (6 bases). Germline V lookup: CDR1 SGHRS, CDR2 YFSETQ. Trimming shortened V by 0 bases and J by 6 bases, and 10 bases separated the two germline ends. The CDR3 length is 13 residues. The variable domain in full, completed from reference TRBV5-1 and TRBJ2-7, reads KAGVTQTPRYLIKTRGQQVTLSCSPISGHRSVSWYQQTPGQGLQFLFEYFSETQRNKGNFPGRFSGRQFSNSRSEMNVSTLELGDSALYLCASSLATGLEQYFGPGTRLTVT.

In its sample, this clonotype was seen a few times. The genes are TRBV3-1 and TRBJ2-5; TRBD2 matches at 10 bases. V shed 1 base, J shed 2 bases, and the junction held 7 bases outside the gene matches. This CDR3 comprises 17 residues. Germline V gene data show CDR1 as LGHDT and CDR2 as YNNKEL (reference sequence). The CDR3 nucleotides are TGTGCCAGCAGCCAAGGAAACCTAGCGGGGGCTCAAGAGACCCAGTACTTC. Translating gives CASSQGNLAGAQETQYF.

This clonotype was detected only a few times. The CDR3, as DNA: TGCAGCGCCCTAACTCGGACTAGAGCAGATACGCAGTATTTT. This sequence encodes CSALTRTRADTQYF. The rearrangement links TRBV29-1 to TRBJ2-3, with TRBD2 matching 7 bases. With V trimmed by 7 bases and J by 4 bases, 11 bases remained unmatched. Germline V gene data show CDR1 as SQVTM and CDR2 as ANQGSEA. This CDR3 contains 14 residues.

This chain joins TRBV7-9 and TRBJ2-4; D is undetermined. The CDR3 is made up of 15 amino acids. Per the germline V gene, CDR1 is SEHNR and CDR2 is FQNEAQ (reference sequence). The ends were cut back, 5 bases at V and 3 bases at J, with 14 bases in the middle. CDR3 loop: CASSPPMIGKNIQYF. As DNA, the CDR3 is TGTGCCAGCAGCCCTCCGATGATCGGCAAAAACATTCAGTACTTC.

This clonotype was observed a handful of times. V usage is TRBV4-1 and J usage is TRBJ2-7; TRBD1 or TRBD2 may be the D gene (5 bases each). V lost 4 bases, J lost 5 bases, and 18 bases lay in between. Germline V CDR1 and CDR2: MGHRA, YSYEKL. The CDR3 totals 15 residues. The CDR3 nucleotides are TGCGCCAGCAGCCCATACGAGAGGGGCAGGCACGAGCAGTACTTC. Its translation: CASSPYERGRHEQYF.

This clonotype was counted at least ten times. This rearrangement joins TRBV5-1 to TRBJ2-2; D call uncertain. This CDR3 comprises 13 residues. V gave up 0 bases and J gave up 3 bases, with 3 bases separating them. Germline lookup yields CDR1 SGHRS and CDR2 YFSETQ. CDR3 protein: CASSLGHTGELFF. CDR3 nucleotide sequence: TGCGCCAGCAGCTTGGGACACACCGGGGAGCTGTTTTTT.

This clonotype came up many times. The V gene is TRBV5-1, the J gene TRBJ1-1; a weak D match, TRBD1 (5 bases). V was trimmed by 4 bases and J by 1 base, leaving 11 bases between them. The germline V gene encodes CDR1 SGHRS and CDR2 YFSETQ. The CDR3 totals 14 residues. CDR3 sequence reads: CASSPTTENTEAFF. DNA for the CDR3: TGCGCCAGCAGCCCTACGACAGAGAACACTGAAGCTTTCTTT.